Given below is one T cell receptor (beta chain) in context. Its binding antigen is unknown. No base qualities exist here, and no much larger clone lies one base off it. Counted from cysteine to phenylalanine, this CDR3 has 14 amino acids. Only CDR3 DNA remains: 42 bases, in frame from the first base. Based on the germline V gene, the CDR1 and CDR2 sequences are SGHRS and YFSETQ. After removal of 2 bases from V and 16 bases from J, the junction retains 14 bases not matched to a gene. According to the study, the label for this sample's treatment or condition signals: live attenuated yellow fever vaccine strain. Two biological replicates of bulk PBMCs were collected at each blood-draw timepoint. A standard Ficoll-Paque protocol was used to isolate PBMCs from peripheral blood. TriZol was used to extract RNA from bulk PBMCs, from CD4 and CD8 fractions, and from dextramer-positive and dextramer-negative fractions.

The record originates from a study of T cells after yellow fever vaccination (dated by TCRdb to about 2019). Describing the broader study: The SMART-Seq v4 Ultra Low Input RNA kit was used to prepare libraries from fractions with low cell numbers. To follow T-cell clones before and after both primary and booster YFV17D yellow fever vaccination, bulk TCR alpha and beta repertoires underwent longitudinal sequencing. Two healthy male donors made up the cohort, one aged 18 to 30 years and the other aged 30 to 40 years. Blood was collected at multiple timepoints before and after primary and secondary immunization, and bulk PBMC replicates and cell subsets were isolated.

Overall study outcomes, separate from this receptor: A small fraction of clonotypes appeared in both the CD4 and CD8 compartments, likely as a result of convergent recombination. Because the study included only two donors, the extent to which the findings can be generalized is limited. Computational filtering was needed because FACS-sorted repertoires could contain abundant contaminating clonotypes from the bulk population. Compared with the primary T-cell response, the secondary T-cell response was weaker but faster, peaking on day 5 rather than day 15. Most clones expanded after primary vaccination (almost 98% of CD4 and 88% of CD8) were re-detected after the booster, suggesting that broad memory maintenance occurred.

Synthesis of TCR cDNA relied on 5'RACE template switching, a step that introduced a universal primer site along with unique molecular identifiers. cDNA synthesis was primed from both the TCR alpha and TCR beta constant segments. Libraries were amplified in two PCR steps, with sample barcodes and sequencing adapters added in the second step. Libraries were sequenced on Illumina HiSeq 2500 (2x100 bp) or NovaSeq (2x150 bp). Processing in the source paper ran as follows. MIGEC was used to demultiplex reads and collapse the reads into UMI consensus sequences, and MiXCR was used for V(D)J alignment. Clonotypes responding to the vaccine were identified with edgeR on replicate PBMC samples, with the criteria of FDR below 0.01 and a log2 fold change above 5 up to day 15. Each bulk clonotype was labeled CD4 or CD8 based on which sequenced repertoire, CD4 or CD8, contained the clonotype at higher abundance. TCRdb passed the public sequencing reads through fastp at Q25 and MiXCR, retaining productive beta sequences. Records with the same CDR3 protein are collapsed into one entry carrying the most frequent genes and DNA. Here the V and J calls rest on TCRdb's processing, not on the authors' analysis. The sample table records under 550,000 distinct CDR3 sequences; 20% to 25% of these occur just once. About 17% of the sample is taken by the ten largest.

The TCR comes from a man between 18 and 29 years old who received the YFV17D yellow fever vaccine. The sample consisted of PBMCs, taken around 3 weeks after the first yellow fever vaccination. The sequence joins TRBV5-1 to TRBJ1-4; 7 central bases correspond to TRBD1. The DNA is as follows: TGCGCCAGCAGCTTATCGACAGGGAACGGAATACCGTTTTTT. Its protein product is CASSLSTGNGIPFF.